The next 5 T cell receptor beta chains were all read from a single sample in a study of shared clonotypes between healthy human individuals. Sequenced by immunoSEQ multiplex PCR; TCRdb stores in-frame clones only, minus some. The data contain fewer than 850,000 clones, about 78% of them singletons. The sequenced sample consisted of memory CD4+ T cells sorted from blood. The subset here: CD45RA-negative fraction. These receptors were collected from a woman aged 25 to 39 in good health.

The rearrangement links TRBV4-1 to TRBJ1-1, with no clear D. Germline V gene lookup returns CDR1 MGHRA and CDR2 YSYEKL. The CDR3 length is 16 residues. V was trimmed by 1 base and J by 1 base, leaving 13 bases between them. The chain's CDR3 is CASSQAPPNKNTEAFF. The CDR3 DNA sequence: TGCGCCAGCAGCCAAGCTCCCCCAAATAAGAACACTGAAGCTTTCTTT.

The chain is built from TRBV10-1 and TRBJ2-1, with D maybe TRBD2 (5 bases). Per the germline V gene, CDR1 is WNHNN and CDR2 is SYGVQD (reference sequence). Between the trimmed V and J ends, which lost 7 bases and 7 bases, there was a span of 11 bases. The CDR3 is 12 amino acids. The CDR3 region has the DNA TGCGCCAGCAAGGACTCGGGAAATGAGCAGTTCTTC. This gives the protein CASKDSGNEQFF.

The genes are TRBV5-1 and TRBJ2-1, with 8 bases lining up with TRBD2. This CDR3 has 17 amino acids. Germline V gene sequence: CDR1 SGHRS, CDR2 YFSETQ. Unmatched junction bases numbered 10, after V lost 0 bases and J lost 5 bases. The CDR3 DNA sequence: TGCGCCAGCAGCTTGGGGCCGTCCGGGAGGGCCCACAATGAGCAGTTCTTC. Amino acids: CASSLGPSGRAHNEQFF.

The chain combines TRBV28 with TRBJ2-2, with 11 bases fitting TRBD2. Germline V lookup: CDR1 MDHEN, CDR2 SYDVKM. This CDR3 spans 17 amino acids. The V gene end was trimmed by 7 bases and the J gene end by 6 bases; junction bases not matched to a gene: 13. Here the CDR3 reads CASTSNSGRAGAGELFF. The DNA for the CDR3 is TGTGCCAGCACCTCGAATAGCGGGAGGGCCGGGGCCGGGGAGCTGTTTTTT.

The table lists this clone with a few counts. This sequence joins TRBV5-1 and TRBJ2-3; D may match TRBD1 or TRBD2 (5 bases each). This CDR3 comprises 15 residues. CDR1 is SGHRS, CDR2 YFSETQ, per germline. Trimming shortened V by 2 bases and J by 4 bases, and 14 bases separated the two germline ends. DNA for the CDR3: TGCGCCAGCAGCTTAGGGGACCTCCGAGCAGATACGCAGTATTTT. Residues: CASSLGDLRADTQYF.